In its sample, the clone carrying this T cell receptor beta chain was seen once. Antigen: not known. The data were taken from a study of cytomegalovirus exposure and HLA in healthy donors. Study conclusions and caveats: Cytomegalovirus-associated TCR beta chains were listed, numbering roughly 150. It was confirmed in vitro that three of the CMV-associated chains were specific for CMV antigens. As was reported, the classifier diagnosed cytomegalovirus status with high specificity and sensitivity.

Separate from the approximately 670-subject first cohort, the roughly 120-subject validation cohort was the one that the donors belonged to. TCRdb's table, derived via immunoSEQ multiplex PCR, lists solely in-frame clones and lacks some. The table includes about 110,000 clones, approximately 94% detected once. This clonotype was obtained from a woman aged 18-29 years in good health and CMV-seronegative. Source material: PBMCs.

The CDR3 DNA is TGTGCCAGCAGTTCCACAGGGTTTGAAAAACTGTTTTTT. This encodes CASSSTGFEKLFF. This chain joins TRBV25-1 and TRBJ1-4; TRBD1 might be the D (6 bases). Germline V gene lookup returns CDR1 MGHDK and CDR2 SYGVNS. The CDR3 loop spans 13 amino acids. The V gene lost 5 bases and the J gene lost 7 bases, with 11 bases spanning the gap.